This T cell receptor beta chain was recorded in a study of prognosis after radiotherapy for stage I lung cancer. Trimming left V 0 bases short and J 7 bases short, with 14 bases between. This CDR3 has 14 residues. Germline CDR1 SGHRS, CDR2 YFSETQ. As for this clonotype: This likely stems from a read error, as it lies one base from a far larger clone.

The authors amplified TCR beta CDR3 from genomic DNA using two-round multiplex PCR. Amplification in first-round PCR relied on primers specific to each TRBV and TRBJ gene. TCRdb called the multiplex PCR reads again in MiXCR, with one record for every CDR3 protein. Of more than 12,000 distinct CDR3 sequences listed, around 35% are singletons. This receptor was identified in a donor over 45 with non-small cell lung cancer. Sample: PBMCs, taken before or after stereotactic body radiation therapy (not recorded which). The J gene is TRBJ2-7, the V gene TRBV5-1; tentative D call: TRBD2 (5 bases). This CDR3 is CASSLGGSYNEQYF. In DNA, the CDR3 is TGCGCCAGCAGCTTGGGCGGGTCCTACAATGAGCAGTACTTC. Supplemented by reference TRBV5-1 and TRBJ2-7, the full variable domain reads KAGVTQTPRYLIKTRGQQVTLSCSPISGHRSVSWYQQTPGQGLQFLFEYFSETQRNKGNFPGRFSGRQFSNSRSEMNVSTLELGDSALYLCASSLGGSYNEQYFGPGTRLTVT.